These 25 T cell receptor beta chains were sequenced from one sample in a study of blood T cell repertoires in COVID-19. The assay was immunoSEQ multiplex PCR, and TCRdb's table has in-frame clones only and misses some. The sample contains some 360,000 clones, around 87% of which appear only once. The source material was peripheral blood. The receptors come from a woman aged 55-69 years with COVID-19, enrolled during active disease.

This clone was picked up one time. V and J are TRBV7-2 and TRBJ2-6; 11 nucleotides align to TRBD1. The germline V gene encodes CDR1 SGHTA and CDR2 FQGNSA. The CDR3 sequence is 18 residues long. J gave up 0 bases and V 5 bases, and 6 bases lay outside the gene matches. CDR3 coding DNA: TGTGCCAGCAGCATGGGACAGGGGGTCGTCTCTGGGGCCAACGTCCTGACTTTC. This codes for CASSMGQGVVSGANVLTF.

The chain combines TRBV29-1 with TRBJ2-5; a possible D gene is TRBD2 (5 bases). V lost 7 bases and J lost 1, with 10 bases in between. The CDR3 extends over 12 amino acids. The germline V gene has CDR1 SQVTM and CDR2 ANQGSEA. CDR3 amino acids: CSGTGPQETQYF. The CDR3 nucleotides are TGCAGCGGGACTGGCCCCCAAGAGACCCAGTACTTC.

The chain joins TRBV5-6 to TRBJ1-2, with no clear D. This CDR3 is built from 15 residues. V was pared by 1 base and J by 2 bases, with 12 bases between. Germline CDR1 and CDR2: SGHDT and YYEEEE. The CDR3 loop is CASSLYLAGNYGYTF. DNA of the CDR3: TGTGCCAGCAGCTTGTACCTTGCGGGGAACTATGGCTACACCTTC.

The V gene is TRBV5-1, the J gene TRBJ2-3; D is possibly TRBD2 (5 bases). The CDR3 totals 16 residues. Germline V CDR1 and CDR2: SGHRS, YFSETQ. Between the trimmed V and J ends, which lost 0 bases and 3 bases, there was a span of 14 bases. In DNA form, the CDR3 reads TGCGCCAGCAGCTTGGCCCTCGGGGTAAGAACAGATACGCAGTATTTT. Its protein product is CASSLALGVRTDTQYF.

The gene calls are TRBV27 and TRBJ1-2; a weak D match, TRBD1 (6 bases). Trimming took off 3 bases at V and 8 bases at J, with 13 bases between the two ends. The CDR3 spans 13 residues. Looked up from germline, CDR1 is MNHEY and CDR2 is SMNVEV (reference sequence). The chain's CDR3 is CASSFSRGLGYTF. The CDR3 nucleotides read TGTGCCAGCAGTTTTAGCAGGGGTTTAGGCTACACCTTC.

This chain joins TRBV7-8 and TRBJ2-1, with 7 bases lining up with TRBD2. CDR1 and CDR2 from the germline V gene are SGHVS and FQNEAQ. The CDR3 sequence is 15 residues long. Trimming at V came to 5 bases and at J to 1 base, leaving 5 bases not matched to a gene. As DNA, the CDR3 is TGTGCCAGCAGCCGACTAGCTCGTTCCTACAATGAGCAGTTCTTC. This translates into CASSRLARSYNEQFF.

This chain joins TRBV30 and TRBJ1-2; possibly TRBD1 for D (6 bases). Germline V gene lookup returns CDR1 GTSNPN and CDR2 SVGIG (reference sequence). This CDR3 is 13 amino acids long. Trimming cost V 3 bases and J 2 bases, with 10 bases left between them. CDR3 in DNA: TGTGCCTGGAGCGCCACAGGGAACTATGGCTACACCTTC. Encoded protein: CAWSATGNYGYTF.

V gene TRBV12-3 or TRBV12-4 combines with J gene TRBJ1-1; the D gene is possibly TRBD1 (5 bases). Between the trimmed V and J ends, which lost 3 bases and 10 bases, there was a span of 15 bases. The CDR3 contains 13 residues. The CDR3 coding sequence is TGTGCCAGCAGTTTTTCGGGGGTCCCAGGAGCTTTCTTT. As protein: CASSFSGVPGAFF.

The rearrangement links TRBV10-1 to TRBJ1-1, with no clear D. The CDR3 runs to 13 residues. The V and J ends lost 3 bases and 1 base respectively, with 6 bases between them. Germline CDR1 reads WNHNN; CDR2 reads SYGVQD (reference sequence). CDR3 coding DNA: TGCGCCAGCAGTGATCAGCGGAACACTGAAGCTTTCTTT. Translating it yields CASSDQRNTEAFF.

CDR3 region: CASSLGGTGHNYGYTF. In nucleotides, the CDR3 is TGTGCCAGCAGCTTAGGCGGGACAGGGCATAACTATGGCTACACCTTC. The V gene is TRBV11-2, the J gene TRBJ1-2; TRBD1 aligns across 9 bases. This CDR3 comprises 16 residues. V shed 1 base and J 1 base; nucleotides not matched to a gene: 4. Germline V gene data show CDR1 as SGHAT and CDR2 as FQNNGV.

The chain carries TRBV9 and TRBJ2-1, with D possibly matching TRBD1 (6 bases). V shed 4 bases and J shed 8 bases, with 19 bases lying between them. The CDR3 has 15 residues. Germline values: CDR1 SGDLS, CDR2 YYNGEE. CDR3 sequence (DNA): TGTGCCAGCAGCTCTCGCAATACAGGGTGGGATGAGCAGTTCTTC. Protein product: CASSSRNTGWDEQFF.

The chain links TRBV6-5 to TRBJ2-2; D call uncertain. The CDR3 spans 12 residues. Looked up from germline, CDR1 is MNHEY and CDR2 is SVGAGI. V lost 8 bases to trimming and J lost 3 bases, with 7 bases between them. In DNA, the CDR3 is TGTGCCAGCCTCGCGGACACCGGGGAGCTGTTTTTT. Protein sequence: CASLADTGELFF.

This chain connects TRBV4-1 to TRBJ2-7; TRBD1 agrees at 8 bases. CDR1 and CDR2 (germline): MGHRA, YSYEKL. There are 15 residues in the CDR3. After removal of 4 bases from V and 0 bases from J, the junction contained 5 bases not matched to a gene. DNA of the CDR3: TGCGCCAGCAGCCGGGGACAGGATAGCTCCTACGAGCAGTACTTC. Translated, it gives CASSRGQDSSYEQYF.

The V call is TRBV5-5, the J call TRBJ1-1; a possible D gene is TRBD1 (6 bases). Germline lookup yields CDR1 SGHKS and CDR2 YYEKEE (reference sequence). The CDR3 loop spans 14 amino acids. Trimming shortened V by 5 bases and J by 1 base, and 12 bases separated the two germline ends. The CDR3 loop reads CASRRDTANTEAFF. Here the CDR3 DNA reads TGTGCCAGCAGAAGGGACACGGCGAACACTGAAGCTTTCTTT.

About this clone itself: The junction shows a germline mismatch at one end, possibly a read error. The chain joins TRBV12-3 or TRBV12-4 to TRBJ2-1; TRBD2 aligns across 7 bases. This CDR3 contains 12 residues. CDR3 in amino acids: CASSSPGRERFF. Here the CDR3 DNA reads TGTGCCAGCAGTTCCCCGGGGAGGGAGCGGTTCTTC.

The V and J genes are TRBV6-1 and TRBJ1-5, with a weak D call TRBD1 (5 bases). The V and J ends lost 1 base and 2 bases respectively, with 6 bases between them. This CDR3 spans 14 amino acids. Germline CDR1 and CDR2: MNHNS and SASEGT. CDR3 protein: CASSEGGGNQPQHF. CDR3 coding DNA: TGTGCCAGCAGTGAAGGGGGGGGCAATCAGCCCCAGCATTTT.

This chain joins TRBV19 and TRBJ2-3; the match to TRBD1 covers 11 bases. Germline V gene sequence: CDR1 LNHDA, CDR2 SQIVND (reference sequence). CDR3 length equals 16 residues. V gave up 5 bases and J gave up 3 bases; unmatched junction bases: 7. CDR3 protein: CASSAWTGGITDTQYF. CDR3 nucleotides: TGTGCCAGTAGTGCCTGGACAGGGGGCATTACAGATACGCAGTATTTT.

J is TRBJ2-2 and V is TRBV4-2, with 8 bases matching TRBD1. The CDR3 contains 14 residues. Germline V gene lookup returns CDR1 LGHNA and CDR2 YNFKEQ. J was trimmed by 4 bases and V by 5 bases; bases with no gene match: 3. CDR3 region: CASSAQGATGELFF. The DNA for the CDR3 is TGTGCCAGCAGCGCGCAGGGGGCCACCGGGGAGCTGTTTTTT.

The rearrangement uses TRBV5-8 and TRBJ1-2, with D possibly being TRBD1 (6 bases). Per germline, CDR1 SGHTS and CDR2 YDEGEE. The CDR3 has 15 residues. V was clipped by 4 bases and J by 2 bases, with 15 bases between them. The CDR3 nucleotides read TGTGCCAGCAGCAATCCACCGACAGGAAACTATGGCTACACCTTC. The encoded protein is CASSNPPTGNYGYTF.

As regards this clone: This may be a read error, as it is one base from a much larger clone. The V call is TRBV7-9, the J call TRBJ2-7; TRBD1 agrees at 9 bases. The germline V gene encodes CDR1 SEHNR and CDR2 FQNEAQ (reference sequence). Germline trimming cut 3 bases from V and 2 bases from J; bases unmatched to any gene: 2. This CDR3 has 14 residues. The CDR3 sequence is CASSLGTGTYEQYF. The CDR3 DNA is TGTGCCAGCAGCTTGGGGACAGGGACCTACGAGCAGTACTTC.

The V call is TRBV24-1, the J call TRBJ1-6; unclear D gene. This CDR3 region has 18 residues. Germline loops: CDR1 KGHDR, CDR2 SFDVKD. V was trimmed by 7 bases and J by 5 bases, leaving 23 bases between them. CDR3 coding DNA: TGTGCCACCAGGCGGGGTGAACAGTCTGGGATTAATAATTCACCCCTCCACTTT. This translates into CATRRGEQSGINNSPLHF.

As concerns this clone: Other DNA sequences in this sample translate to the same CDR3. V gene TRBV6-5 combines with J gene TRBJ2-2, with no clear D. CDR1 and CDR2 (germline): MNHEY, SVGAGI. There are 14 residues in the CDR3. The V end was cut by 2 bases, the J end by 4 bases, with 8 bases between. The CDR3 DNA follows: TGTGCCAGCAGTTACAGTAGATCCACCGGGGAGCTGTTTTTT. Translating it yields CASSYSRSTGELFF.

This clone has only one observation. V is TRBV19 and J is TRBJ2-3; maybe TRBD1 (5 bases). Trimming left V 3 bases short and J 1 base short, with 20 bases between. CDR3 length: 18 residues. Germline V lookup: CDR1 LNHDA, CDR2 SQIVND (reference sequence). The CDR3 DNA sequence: TGTGCCAGTAGTATGAAGGGGTCCGGCAGGGCGGGCACAGATACGCAGTATTTT. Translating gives CASSMKGSGRAGTDTQYF.

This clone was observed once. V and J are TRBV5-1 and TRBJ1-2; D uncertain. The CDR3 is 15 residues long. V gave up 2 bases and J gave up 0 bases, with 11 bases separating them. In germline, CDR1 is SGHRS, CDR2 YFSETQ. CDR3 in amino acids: CASSFYGTSNYGYTF. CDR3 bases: TGCGCCAGCAGCTTTTATGGCACCTCTAACTATGGCTACACCTTC.

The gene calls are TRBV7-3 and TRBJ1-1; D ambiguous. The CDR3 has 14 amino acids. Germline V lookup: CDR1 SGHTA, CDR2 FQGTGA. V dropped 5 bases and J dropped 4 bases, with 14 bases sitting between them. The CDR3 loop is CASSPLSRSTEAFF. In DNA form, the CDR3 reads TGTGCCAGCAGCCCCCTTAGTCGGAGCACTGAAGCTTTCTTT.